These 27 T cell receptor beta chains were all obtained from the same sample, sequenced in a study of T cell repertoires in cytomegalovirus infection. TCRdb called the reads again in MiXCR, with one record for every CDR3 protein. The sample holds 480,000 or so distinct CDR3 sequences, around 11% seen once. The source material was PBMCs. Every receptor here comes from a human donor in good health (CMV status not recorded). Some clones in this sample may be carry-over from other donors' samples.

This chain connects TRBV7-8 to TRBJ1-1; perhaps TRBD1 as D (5 bases). Per the germline V gene, CDR1 is SGHVS and CDR2 is FQNEAQ. The germline V and J ends were trimmed by 7 bases and 1 base, with 31 bases remaining between them. The CDR3 consists of 20 residues. CDR3 bases: TGTGCCAGCAACTCCATAATATGGGGGGGGGGGTCGGTGGGGAACACTGAAGCTTTCTTT. Its translation: CASNSIIWGGGSVGNTEAFF.

Only a few counts were recorded for this clonotype. The V call is TRBV6-1, the J call TRBJ2-7; D possibly uses TRBD1 or TRBD2 (5 bases each). CDR3 length: 13 amino acids. Trimming left V 6 bases short and J 6 bases short, with 15 bases between. CDR1 and CDR2 (germline): MNHNS, SASEGT. The CDR3 DNA is TGTGCCAGCAGGGGGACCGAACGAGGCGAGCAGTACTTC. Translating it yields CASRGTERGEQYF.

This clonotype was detected many times. The genes are TRBV27 and TRBJ2-1, with D perhaps matching TRBD2 (6 bases). The CDR3 is 13 amino acids. The V gene's germline CDR1 is MNHEY and CDR2 SMNVEV (reference sequence). V was clipped by 5 bases and J by 2 bases, with 7 bases between them. The CDR3 protein is CASSRRAYNEQFF. The CDR3 nucleotides are TGTGCCAGCAGTCGGAGGGCCTACAATGAGCAGTTCTTC.

This clonotype was counted many times. This chain links TRBV2 with TRBJ2-2, with D perhaps matching TRBD1 (6 bases). With 6 bases removed from V and 7 bases from J, the gap between germline ends came to 12 bases. The germline V gene has CDR1 SNHLY and CDR2 FYNNEI. The CDR3 sequence is 13 residues long. The CDR3 DNA reads TGTGCCAGCAGGACTACAGGGAGCGGGGAGCTGTTTTTT. Its protein is CASRTTGSGELFF.

This clonotype was counted many times. The V gene is TRBV7-6, the J gene TRBJ2-1; D is perhaps TRBD2 (5 bases). Germline lookup yields CDR1 SGHVS and CDR2 FNYEAQ. The CDR3 has 14 amino acids. V shed 2 bases and J shed 8 bases, with 13 bases lying between them. Written as DNA, the CDR3 is TGTGCCAGCAGCTTACCGGGCGGGTTGGATGAGCAGTTCTTC. Protein sequence: CASSLPGGLDEQFF.

This clonotype was detected only a few times. The rearrangement links TRBV5-1 to TRBJ2-2; no clear D gene. The CDR3 contains 13 residues. V was pared by 2 bases and J by 3 bases, with 5 bases between. Germline CDR1 is SGHRS and CDR2 is YFSETQ. The CDR3 sequence is CASSFRHTGELFF. CDR3 in DNA: TGCGCCAGCAGCTTCCGGCACACCGGGGAGCTGTTTTTT.

As to this clonotype: A read error may explain this, as a much larger clone is one base away. This chain uses TRBV12-3 or TRBV12-4 with TRBJ1-6, with D possibly matching TRBD1 (6 bases). The CDR3 has 14 amino acids. V lost 6 bases, J lost 5 bases, and 11 bases lay in between. CDR3 loop: CASSPRTDNSPLHF. CDR3 bases: TGTGCCAGCAGCCCCAGGACAGATAATTCACCCCTCCACTTT.

The rearrangement joins TRBV7-6 to TRBJ2-5, with D perhaps given as TRBD1 or TRBD2 (5 bases each). CDR1 SGHVS and CDR2 FNYEAQ come from the germline V gene. V was shortened by 2 bases and J by 0 bases, with 19 bases between the two germline ends. The CDR3 totals 18 residues. CDR3 coding DNA: TGTGCCAGCAGCTTAATCGGTCCTGGAGAGGGACACCAAGAGACCCAGTACTTC. This translates into CASSLIGPGEGHQETQYF.

Only a few counts were recorded for this clonotype. The chain couples TRBV2 to TRBJ2-3; TRBD2 aligns across 8 bases. This CDR3 is built from 15 residues. Germline loops: CDR1 SNHLY, CDR2 FYNNEI. J lost 2 bases, V lost 6 bases, and 7 bases had no gene match. Here the CDR3 DNA reads TGTGCCAGCAGAAGGCGGGGGGACTCCACAGATACGCAGTATTTT. It codes for CASRRRGDSTDTQYF.

This clonotype has more than one count but fewer than ten. V is TRBV5-1 and J is TRBJ2-2; no clear D gene. CDR1 is SGHRS, CDR2 YFSETQ, per germline. Between the trimmed V and J ends, which lost 0 bases and 6 bases, there was a span of 12 bases. The CDR3 length is 15 residues. CDR3 sequence (DNA): TGCGCCAGCAGCTTGGTAGCAGGTGGAGCCGGGGAGCTGTTTTTT. It translates to CASSLVAGGAGELFF.

The table lists this clonotype with many counts. The chain is built from TRBV28 and TRBJ1-1; 12 bases align to TRBD1. Germline values: CDR1 MDHEN, CDR2 SYDVKM. The V gene end was trimmed by 4 bases and the J gene end by 3 bases; junction bases not matched to a gene: 12. This CDR3 contains 18 residues. As DNA, the CDR3 is TGTGCCAGCAGTTCGTTCGGGACAGGGGGCGCGTCGGACACTGAAGCTTTCTTT. Translation: CASSSFGTGGASDTEAFF.

The chain links TRBV2 to TRBJ2-2; D gene uncertain. Germline V CDR1 and CDR2: SNHLY, FYNNEI. The CDR3 extends over 14 amino acids. Trimming took 1 base from V and 6 from J, leaving 9 bases between them. DNA for the CDR3: TGTGCCAGCAGTGAAGTCCAGCTGCCCGGGGAGCTGTTTTTT. Translated: CASSEVQLPGELFF.

In its sample, this clonotype was seen many times. CDR3 sequence (DNA): TGTGCCAGTAAAACAGAGGTAGACACTGAAGCTTTCTTT. Translation: CASKTEVDTEAFF. V usage is TRBV19 and J usage is TRBJ1-1; D remains unclear. This CDR3 spans 13 amino acids. The V and J ends lost 7 bases and 3 bases respectively, with 12 bases between them. Germline V gene sequence: CDR1 LNHDA, CDR2 SQIVND (reference sequence).

This chain uses TRBV19 with TRBJ1-2; D possibly corresponds to TRBD1 (5 bases). This CDR3 is built from 13 residues. Germline loops: CDR1 LNHDA, CDR2 SQIVND (reference sequence). Trimming pared 9 bases from V and 8 bases from J, leaving 19 bases between. CDR3 nucleotide sequence: TGTGCCAGCCGGTCCGGGGGTCGGGACGGCTACACCTTC. This translates into CASRSGGRDGYTF.

This clonotype was detected many times. V is TRBV14 and J is TRBJ1-1; 7 bases are shared with TRBD1. CDR3 length equals 14 residues. V gave up 4 bases and J gave up 6 bases; unmatched junction bases: 8. Germline CDR1 SGHDN, CDR2 FVKESK. CDR3 sequence reads: CASSLRQGRAEAFF. DNA of the CDR3: TGTGCCAGCAGCCTCCGACAGGGAAGGGCTGAAGCTTTCTTT.

This chain uses TRBV27 with TRBJ1-1, with D possibly being TRBD1 (6 bases). The CDR3 runs to 15 residues. The V and J ends lost 4 bases and 8 bases respectively, with 20 bases between them. CDR1 is MNHEY and CDR2 is SMNVEV in the germline V gene (reference sequence). CDR3 bases: TGTGCCAGCAGTTCCCAGCGACAGGAGGGCGCGGAAGCTTTCTTT. Its translation is CASSSQRQEGAEAFF.

V and J are TRBV20-1 and TRBJ1-4, with D possibly matching TRBD1 (5 bases). Between the trimmed V and J ends, which lost 5 bases and 5 bases, there was a span of 15 bases. Germline CDR1 DFQATT, CDR2 SNEGSKA (reference sequence). The CDR3 length is 14 residues. The CDR3 loop reads CSAGRGSGNEKLFF. For the CDR3, the DNA is TGCAGTGCTGGGCGGGGCAGTGGAAATGAAAAACTGTTTTTT.

Many counts were recorded for this clonotype. The CDR3 reads CASSLADGGASGYTF. The CDR3 coding sequence is TGTGCCAGCAGCTTAGCCGACGGGGGCGCATCGGGCTACACCTTC. The chain combines TRBV7-2 with TRBJ1-2, with D perhaps TRBD1 (6 bases). This CDR3 comprises 15 residues. Germline V gene sequence: CDR1 SGHTA, CDR2 FQGNSA. V was clipped by 0 bases and J by 8 bases, with 16 bases between them.

The chain uses TRBV19 and TRBJ1-2; D remains unclear. Germline CDR1 is LNHDA and CDR2 is SQIVND (reference sequence). The germline V and J ends were trimmed by 7 bases and 8 bases, with 20 bases remaining between them. The CDR3 is made up of 14 amino acids. DNA of the CDR3: TGTGCCAGTACCCCAACCCCCTCGGGTTTCGGCTACACCTTC. It codes for CASTPTPSGFGYTF.

This clonotype was detected only a few times. The V call is TRBV14, the J call TRBJ2-7; 10 nucleotides line up with TRBD1. CDR3 length: 15 amino acids. CDR1 is SGHDN, CDR2 FVKESK, per germline. Trimming at V came to 5 bases and at J to 2 bases, leaving 6 bases not matched to a gene. CDR3 protein: CASSFRDRGPYEQYF. In DNA, the CDR3 is TGTGCCAGCAGCTTCCGGGACAGGGGCCCCTACGAGCAGTACTTC.

This clonotype occurred a few times. The genes are TRBV20-1 and TRBJ2-7; 10 bases are a match to TRBD2. Germline assignment: CDR1 DFQATT and CDR2 SNEGSKA (reference sequence). After removal of 6 bases from V and 1 base from J, the junction contained 6 bases not matched to a gene. This CDR3 has 14 residues. The CDR3 is CSAQGLARSYEQYF. CDR3 nucleotides: TGCAGTGCCCAGGGACTAGCGAGGTCCTACGAGCAGTACTTC.

In the case of this clonotype: A much more abundant neighbour one base away suggests this may be a read error. The chain recombines TRBV28 with TRBJ1-5, with TRBD1 matching over 9 bases. The CDR3 extends over 14 amino acids. Germline V lookup: CDR1 MDHEN, CDR2 SYDVKM. CDR3 protein: CASSSRQGTGPQRF. CDR3 DNA sequence: TGTGCCAGCAGTTCAAGACAGGGGACAGGGCCCCAGCGTTTT.

At least ten counts were recorded for this clonotype. The chain uses TRBV7-2 and TRBJ1-2; possibly TRBD1 for D (6 bases). Germline-derived CDR1 and CDR2 are SGHTA and FQGNSA. This CDR3 has 13 residues. V shed 8 bases and J shed 2 bases, with 12 bases lying between them. The chain's CDR3 is CASGGAGNYGYTF. CDR3 nucleotide sequence: TGTGCCAGCGGGGGGGCAGGGAACTATGGCTACACCTTC. Drawing the rest from reference TRBV7-2 and TRBJ1-2, the complete variable domain is GAGVSQSPSNKVTEKGKDVELRCDPISGHTALYWYRQSLGQGLEFLIYFQGNSAPDKSGLPSDRFSAERTGGSVSTLTIQRTQQEDSAVYLCASGGAGNYGYTFGSGTRLTVV.

This clonotype was counted many times. This rearrangement joins TRBV9 to TRBJ1-1; D perhaps matches TRBD1 (5 bases). The ends were cut back, 0 bases at V and 6 bases at J, with 9 bases in the middle. This CDR3 has 13 amino acids. Germline V lookup: CDR1 SGDLS, CDR2 YYNGEE. This CDR3 is CASSVGGEPEAFF. The CDR3 coding sequence is TGTGCCAGCAGCGTAGGGGGGGAGCCTGAAGCTTTCTTT. Variable domain in full (rest from reference TRBV9 and TRBJ1-1): DSGVTQTPKHLITATGQRVTLRCSPRSGDLSVYWYQQSLDQGLQFLIQYYNGEERAKGNILERFSAQQFPDLHSELNLSSLELGDSALYFCASSVGGEPEAFFGQGTRLTVV.

In its sample, this clonotype was seen many times. The chain recombines TRBV12-3 or TRBV12-4 with TRBJ2-3; possibly TRBD2 for D (7 bases). CDR3 size: 16 residues. Trimming left V 1 base short and J 9 bases short, with 20 bases between. Here the CDR3 reads CASSLEGGGIHLTQYF. As DNA, the CDR3 is TGTGCCAGCAGTTTAGAGGGGGGGGGTATACACTTGACGCAGTATTTT.

In its sample, this clonotype was seen many times. This chain joins TRBV7-2 and TRBJ2-3, with 7 positions matching TRBD2. The J segment lost 6 bases and the V segment lost 5 bases, leaving 14 bases of the junction unmatched. The germline V gene has CDR1 SGHTA and CDR2 FQGNSA. The length of the CDR3 is 16 residues. CDR3 sequence (DNA): TGTGCCAGCAGCCGTGGCCGGGGGGACGTCCTGGATACGCAGTATTTT. It yields the protein CASSRGRGDVLDTQYF. Supplemented by reference TRBV7-2 and TRBJ2-3, the full variable domain reads GAGVSQSPSNKVTEKGKDVELRCDPISGHTALYWYRQSLGQGLEFLIYFQGNSAPDKSGLPSDRFSAERTGGSVSTLTIQRTQQEDSAVYLCASSRGRGDVLDTQYFGPGTRLTVL.

This clonotype was found many times. V usage is TRBV28 and J usage is TRBJ2-2; no clear D. Germline CDR1 is MDHEN and CDR2 is SYDVKM. This CDR3 is built from 14 residues. V was shortened by 3 bases and J by 4 bases, with 9 bases between the two germline ends. CDR3 amino acids: CASSLPWGTGELFF. The CDR3 region has the DNA TGTGCCAGCAGTTTGCCATGGGGCACCGGGGAGCTGTTTTTT.